Listed here is a single T cell receptor beta chain. Its antigen is still unknown. This CDR3 contains 15 residues. Trimming at V came to 3 bases and at J to 8 bases, leaving 9 bases not matched to a gene. Libraries of TCR beta came from iRepertoire HTBI primers plus Arm-PCR of CDR3 regions. TCRdb redid the calling of the multiplex PCR reads with MiXCR, one entry per CDR3 protein. The repertoire holds about 430,000 distinct CDR3 sequences, with approximately 16% as singletons. These data are taken from a study of regulatory T cells in long-lasting Graves disease. The time point is: newly diagnosed GD, antithyroid drugs for less than 3 months. Researchers made the TCR library from RNA that was extracted from PBMCs. Regarding the study as a whole: Segments TRBV28, TRBJ1-2 and TRBJ2-5 showed preferential usage in persistent disease.

These same data were also listed under a study on T cells in Graves' hyperthyroidism and ophthalmopathy. That publication notes: Clinicians diagnosed patients from clinical symptoms, serum thyroxine and TRAb, thyroid ultrasound and orbital computed tomography. TCR CDR3 underwent first-round RT-PCR with the HTBI primer set. Model output signaled ophthalmopathy a median 6.5 months ahead of onset.

The rearrangement joins TRBV12-3 or TRBV12-4 to TRBJ1-2; 10 bases fit TRBD1. This material consisted of peripheral blood mononuclear cells (PBMCs), taken at new diagnosis, from a patient treated with antithyroid drugs. The clonotype comes from a middle-aged woman with Graves disease. In DNA form, the CDR3 reads TGTGCCAGCAGTTTCTCCGGACAGGGGGGTGGCGGCTACACCTTC. Amino acid sequence: CASSFSGQGGGGYTF.